This T cell receptor beta chain was obtained from a study of T cell responses to AZD1222 COVID-19 vaccine. Study-wide points: Females made up more of the donors, who were largely white British, and clonal diversity may have come out too low. At baseline, seropositivity was found in only six or seven AZD1222 recipients. Repertoires in all cases were sampled only once the peak T cell response had passed.

Profiling relied on immunoSEQ multiplex PCR, and the TCRdb table lists in-frame clones only, not all of them. The table lists approximately 210,000 clones, around 94% of them singletons. Turning to this clone: Its target is not known.

The sequence was collected from an adult who received the MenACWY meningococcal vaccine as a control. Sequencing used peripheral blood, obtained 28 days after the second dose of the MenACWY control vaccine.

In nucleotides, the CDR3 is TGCGCCAGCAGCTTGGGTCTGCTTTCGGGGGAACCTGGAAACACCATATATTTT. Protein: CASSLGLLSGEPGNTIYF. V and J are TRBV5-1 and TRBJ1-3, with D possibly matching TRBD1 (5 bases). CDR3 length equals 18 residues. Germline-derived CDR1 and CDR2 are SGHRS and YFSETQ. The germline V and J ends were trimmed by 0 bases and 2 bases, with 18 bases remaining between them.